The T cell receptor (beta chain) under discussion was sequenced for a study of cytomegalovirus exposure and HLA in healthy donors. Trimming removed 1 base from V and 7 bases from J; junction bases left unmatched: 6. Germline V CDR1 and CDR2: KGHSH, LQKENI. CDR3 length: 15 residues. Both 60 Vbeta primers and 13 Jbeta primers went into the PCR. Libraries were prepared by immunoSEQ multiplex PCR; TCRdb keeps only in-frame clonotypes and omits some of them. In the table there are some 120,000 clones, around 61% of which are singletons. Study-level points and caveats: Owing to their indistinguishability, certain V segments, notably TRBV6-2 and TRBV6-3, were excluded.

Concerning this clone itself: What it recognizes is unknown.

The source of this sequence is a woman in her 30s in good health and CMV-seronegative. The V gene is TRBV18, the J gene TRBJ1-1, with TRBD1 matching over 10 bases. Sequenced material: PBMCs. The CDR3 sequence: CASSPLTGGESEAFF. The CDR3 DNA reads TGTGCCAGCTCACCACTGACAGGGGGCGAGAGTGAAGCTTTCTTT. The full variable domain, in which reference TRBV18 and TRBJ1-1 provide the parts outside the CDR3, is NAGVMQNPRHLVRRRGQEARLRCSPMKGHSHVYWYRQLPEEGLKFMVYLQKENIIDESGMPKERFSAEFPKEGPSILRIQQVVRGDSAAYFCASSPLTGGESEAFFGQGTRLTVV.